The following is a TCR beta chain sequence with its context. This clonotype has ten or more counts. The clone's antigen remains unknown. Base-call qualities are not available, and no considerably larger clone is one nucleotide away. This record belongs to a study of T cells after yellow fever vaccination (dated 2019 in TCRdb). Broadly, across the study: The SMART-Seq v4 Ultra Low Input RNA kit was used to prepare libraries from fractions with low cell numbers. To track T-cell clones before and after primary and booster YFV17D yellow fever vaccination, bulk TCR alpha and beta repertoires were sequenced longitudinally. Two healthy male donors made up the cohort, one aged 18 to 30 years and the other aged 30 to 40 years. Bulk PBMC replicates and cell subsets were isolated from blood drawn at multiple timepoints before and after both primary and secondary immunization.

The meaning of the sample's treatment or condition label: live attenuated yellow fever vaccine strain. PBMCs were isolated from peripheral blood using a standard Ficoll-Paque protocol. Dynabeads CD4 and CD8 positive selection kits were used to isolate the CD4 and CD8 T-cell fractions. RNA was extracted with TriZol from bulk PBMCs, CD4 and CD8 fractions, and dextramer-positive and dextramer-negative fractions. The research as a whole found: A small share of clonotypes occurred in both CD4 and CD8 compartments, likely arising from convergent recombination. Compared with the primary T-cell response, the secondary T-cell response was faster but weaker, reaching its peak on day 5 rather than on day 15. Computational filtering was required because FACS-sorted repertoires could contain abundant contaminating clonotypes from the bulk population. Only a couple of donors were included in the study, so the extent to which the findings can be generalized is limited. After the booster, most clones that had expanded after primary vaccination were detected again (around 95% of CD4 and more than 80% of CD8), suggesting broad maintenance of memory.

CDR1 SGHTA and CDR2 FQGNSA were looked up in the germline V gene. Inclusive of the bounding cysteine and phenylalanine, the CDR3 is 14 residues long. Kept here is only the CDR3 DNA, which spans 42 bases and is read in frame from base 1. The trim is 0 bases for V and 2 bases for J, with a gap of 6 bases between the germline ends. TCR cDNA was synthesized by 5'RACE template switching, which introduced a universal primer site and unique molecular identifiers. cDNA synthesis was primed from both the TCR alpha and TCR beta constant segments. Library amplification used two PCR steps, and the second PCR step added sample barcodes and sequencing adapters. Sequencing of the libraries was done on either Illumina HiSeq 2500 (2x100 bp) or NovaSeq (2x150 bp). The source study handled its data this way. Demultiplexing of reads and collapsing into UMI consensus sequences were performed with MIGEC, and V(D)J alignment was carried out with MiXCR. Clonotypes responding to the vaccine were identified with edgeR on replicate PBMC samples, with the criteria of FDR below 0.01 and a log2 fold change above 5 up to day 15. Each bulk clonotype received a CD4 or CD8 identity based on whether the sequenced CD4 or CD8 repertoire contained that clonotype at higher abundance. The raw public data were reprocessed by TCRdb itself: fastp quality trimming at Q25, MiXCR clonotype calling, in-frame beta chains only. Each entry is one CDR3 protein sequence, shown with its most common DNA and genes. The V and J calls and clone size are TCRdb's, not the authors'. This sample is represented by over 120,000 distinct CDR3 sequences; about 6.9% of them were singletons. The top ten constitute approximately 0.67% of the sample.

Sequencing was performed on CD4+ T cells sorted from PBMCs, taken 10 days after the yellow fever booster vaccination. The chain is assembled from TRBV7-2 and TRBJ2-3; there is no confident call for the D gene. This TCR was sampled from a man in his thirties or forties who received the YFV17D yellow fever vaccine. The CDR3 reads as follows: CASSLAGYTDTQYF. The bases read TGTGCCAGCAGCTTAGCGGGTTACACAGATACGCAGTATTTT. Beyond the CDR3, the reference TRBV7-2 and TRBJ2-3 genes provide the residues; the full variable domain reads: GAGVSQSPSNKVTEKGKDVELRCDPISGHTALYWYRQSLGQGLEFLIYFQGNSAPDKSGLPSDRFSAERTGGSVSTLTIQRTQQEDSAVYLCASSLAGYTDTQYFGPGTRLTVL.